This T cell receptor (beta chain) was captured in a study of neurological immune-mediated disorders. Each TCR transcript was tagged with a 10-nucleotide random UMI during 5'RACE. TCRdb itself ran the 5' RACE reads through MiXCR, one entry per CDR3 protein. The profile shows approximately 59,000 distinct CDR3 sequences, around 5% of them singletons. The table lists this clonotype with many counts. Unsorted libraries were derived from 2 million PBMCs stored at -80 C. CDR1 and CDR2 from the germline V gene are SGHRS and YFSETQ. The CDR3 loop spans 13 amino acids. V was shortened by 0 bases and J by 6 bases, with 9 bases between the two germline ends.

The specimen sequenced was PBMCs. The source is a human donor with multiple sclerosis. The donor label of this sample is uncertain. The chain employs TRBV5-1 and TRBJ1-2; the D gene is possibly TRBD1 (6 bases). CDR3 sequence: CASSLGAGDGYTF. The CDR3 coding sequence is TGCGCCAGCAGCTTGGGAGCAGGGGATGGCTACACCTTC.